This is a list of T cell receptor beta chains from one sample in a study of cytomegalovirus exposure and HLA in healthy donors. Generated by immunoSEQ multiplex PCR, the TCRdb table keeps only in-frame clones and is missing some. The table lists 100,000 to 150,000 clones, approximately 85% of them singletons, with less than 10% in the top ten. Sequencing used PBMCs. The receptors were gathered from a woman aged 50 to 65 in good health and CMV-seropositive. The CDR3 runs from the conserved cysteine through the conserved F or W. Fields, in order: clone size, V gene, D gene, J gene, CDR3 protein, CDR3 DNA. D genes are given only for firm matches. Expanded clones are given a class, and other clones once, few, many or no size at all.

NA,TRBV6-5,NA,TRBJ2-3,CASSPGRRGRDTQYF,TGTGCCAGCAGTCCCGGCCGAAGGGGAAGGGATACGCAGTATTTT
NA,TRBV7-3,TRBD1,TRBJ2-2,CASSLSDRNPPGELFF,TGTGCCAGCAGCTTATCGGACAGGAACCCCCCAGGGGAGCTGTTTTTT
NA,TRBV6-5,NA,TRBJ2-3,CASSYSGVSTDTQYF,TGTGCCAGCAGTTATTCCGGGGTTAGCACAGATACGCAGTATTTT
once,TRBV6-5,NA,TRBJ1-5,CASSSSTSQPQHF,TGTGCCAGCAGTTCAAGTACTAGTCAGCCCCAGCATTTT
few,TRBV28,NA,TRBJ1-1,CASSFSGQGSTEAFF,TGTGCCAGCAGTTTTTCCGGGCAGGGCAGCACTGAAGCTTTCTTT
NA,TRBV28,NA,TRBJ2-4,CASSFLGPGRDIQYF,TGTGCCAGCAGTTTCTTAGGCCCAGGGCGCGACATTCAGTACTTC
once,TRBV28,NA,TRBJ1-1,CASSPPPGSLGAFF,TGTGCCAGCAGCCCACCCCCAGGGTCGTTGGGAGCTTTCTTT
NA,TRBV7-6,NA,TRBJ1-5,CASSLGAGDNQPQHF,TGTGCCAGCAGCTTAGGGGCGGGGGACAATCAGCCCCAGCATTTT
NA,TRBV7-3,NA,TRBJ2-7,CASSQGGHRGNEQYF,TGTGCCAGCAGCCAGGGGGGACACCGGGGGAACGAGCAGTACTTC
once,TRBV14,NA,TRBJ2-7,CASSQDGGLSSYEQYF,TGTGCCAGCAGCCAAGATGGAGGTTTGAGCTCCTACGAGCAGTACTTC
NA,TRBV29-1,NA,TRBJ2-1,CSVERGFSGNEQFF,TGCAGCGTTGAGAGGGGATTTAGCGGCAATGAGCAGTTCTTC
NA,TRBV6-6,NA,TRBJ2-7,CASSFFPGTDEQYF,TGTGCCAGCAGCTTCTTTCCGGGGACTGACGAGCAGTACTTC
once,TRBV11-2,TRBD2,TRBJ2-1,CASSFRTSVDEQFF,TGTGCCAGCAGCTTTAGGACTAGCGTAGATGAGCAGTTCTTC
few,TRBV6-5,NA,TRBJ2-7,CASSFRESGYEQYF,TGTGCCAGCAGTTTCCGGGAGAGTGGCTACGAGCAGTACTTC
few,TRBV6-5,NA,TRBJ1-5,CASSGTNSQPQHF,TGTGCCAGCAGTGGCACCAACAGTCAGCCCCAGCATTTT
NA,TRBV12-5,NA,TRBJ1-1,CASGPPETHRRGTEAFF,TGTGCTAGTGGACCCCCCGAAACTCACCGGCGGGGCACTGAAGCTTTCTTT
once,TRBV19,TRBD1,TRBJ2-7,CASSTDRVTSYEQYF,TGTGCCAGTAGTACCGACAGGGTTACTTCCTACGAGCAGTACTTC
once,TRBV5-4,NA,TRBJ2-1,CASSLDPGVRNNEQFF,TGTGCCAGCAGCTTGGACCCGGGAGTAAGGAACAATGAGCAGTTCTTC
NA,TRBV28,NA,TRBJ2-7,CASRSGTYEQYF,TGTGCCAGCAGATCCGGGACCTACGAGCAGTACTTC
NA,TRBV6-5,TRBD1,TRBJ1-2,CASTRQGDGYTF,TGTGCCAGCACCAGACAGGGCGACGGCTACACCTTC
NA,TRBV30,NA,TRBJ2-3,CAWSIGTLPGDTQYF,TGTGCCTGGAGTATCGGGACACTCCCCGGAGATACGCAGTATTTT
NA,TRBV5-1,TRBD1,TRBJ2-7,CASSLIVRTGDSYEQYF,TGCGCCAGCAGCTTGATAGTCCGGACAGGAGATTCCTACGAGCAGTACTTC
NA,TRBV7-8,NA,TRBJ1-2,CASSTSLDSYGYTF,TGTGCCAGCAGCACCTCTTTGGACAGCTACGGCTACACCTTC
NA,TRBV30,NA,TRBJ1-2,CAWSVGRDYTF,TGTGCCTGGAGTGTAGGGCGGGACTACACCTTC
once,TRBV7-2,TRBD1,TRBJ1-4,CASSFFGQGGEKLFF,TGTGCCAGCAGCTTTTTCGGACAGGGAGGTGAAAAACTGTTTTTT
NA,TRBV9,TRBD2,TRBJ2-1,CASSVGGSGYEQFF,TGTGCCAGCAGCGTGGGCGGGAGCGGGTATGAGCAGTTCTTC
few,TRBV7-3,TRBD2,TRBJ2-3,CASSLGSGGRADTQYF,TGTGCCAGCAGCTTAGGTAGCGGGGGGCGCGCAGATACGCAGTATTTT
NA,TRBV7-8,NA,TRBJ1-5,CASSLEGILGNQPQHF,TGTGCCAGCAGCTTAGAGGGGATTCTCGGCAATCAGCCCCAGCATTTT
few,TRBV19,NA,TRBJ2-7,CASKPARGEQYF,TGTGCCAGTAAACCAGCAAGGGGCGAGCAGTACTTC
once,TRBV7-9,NA,TRBJ1-6,CASSWEPGKGDSPLHF,TGTGCCAGCAGCTGGGAACCAGGGAAAGGGGATTCACCCCTCCACTTT
NA,TRBV6-5,TRBD1,TRBJ2-7,CASSFGQGNLYEQYF,TGTGCCAGCAGTTTCGGACAGGGTAACCTCTACGAGCAGTACTTC
NA,TRBV2,NA,TRBJ1-1,CASSRRVNTEAFF,TGTGCCAGCAGTCGGAGAGTGAACACTGAAGCTTTCTTT
NA,TRBV10-3,TRBD1,TRBJ1-5,CAISPGTVGSQPQHF,TGTGCCATCAGCCCCGGGACAGTGGGCAGTCAGCCCCAGCATTTT
NA,TRBV4-1,TRBD2,TRBJ2-7,CASSQGIAGNSYEQYF,TGCGCCAGCAGCCAAGGCATAGCGGGGAACTCCTACGAGCAGTACTTC
NA,TRBV7-9,NA,TRBJ1-1,CSSSSGYTEAFF,TGTTCCAGCAGCTCCGGGTACACTGAAGCTTTCTTT
few,TRBV18,TRBD1,TRBJ2-7,CASSPAGTGYEQYF,TGTGCCAGCTCACCGGCCGGGACAGGGTACGAGCAGTACTTC
NA,TRBV2,TRBD1,TRBJ1-6,CASILQGASDSPLHF,TGTGCCAGCATTCTACAGGGGGCATCGGATTCACCCCTCCACTTT
NA,TRBV9,NA,TRBJ2-7,CASSVGGREVYEQYF,TGTGCCAGCAGCGTAGGCGGCAGGGAGGTCTACGAGCAGTACTTC
NA,TRBV5-1,TRBD2,TRBJ2-1,CASSLGLANEQFF,TGCGCCAGCAGCTTGGGACTAGCAAATGAGCAGTTCTTC
NA,TRBV29-1,NA,TRBJ2-3,CSAPMEGSTDTQYF,TGCAGCGCACCCATGGAGGGTAGCACAGATACGCAGTATTTT
NA,TRBV30,NA,TRBJ2-3,CAWSDHNTGTQYF,TGTGCCTGGAGCGACCACAATACGGGTACGCAGTATTTT
few,TRBV10-3,TRBD1,TRBJ2-7,CAISEAGTGNYEQYF,TGTGCCATCAGTGAAGCCGGGACAGGGAATTACGAGCAGTACTTC
NA,TRBV11-2,TRBD2,TRBJ2-1,CASSGGLAGVEEQFF,TGTGCCAGCAGCGGGGGACTAGCTGGGGTGGAGGAGCAGTTCTTC
NA,TRBV10-1,TRBD1,TRBJ2-5,CASNSGTGRGETQYF,TGCGCCAGCAATTCCGGGACAGGGCGCGGGGAGACCCAGTACTTC
NA,TRBV4-2,TRBD1,TRBJ1-2,CASRVLPRGAYGYTF,TGTGCCAGCAGAGTACTCCCCAGGGGGGCCTATGGCTACACCTTC
NA,TRBV18,TRBD1,TRBJ1-2,CASSLGQGGPDYGYTF,TGTGCCAGCTCACTCGGGCAGGGGGGACCCGACTATGGCTACACCTTC
NA,TRBV5-1,NA,TRBJ1-6,CASTWGREDSPLHF,TGCGCCAGCACCTGGGGGAGGGAAGATTCACCCCTCCACTTT
few,TRBV7-8,NA,TRBJ1-5,CASSLREGGNQPQHF,TGTGCCAGCAGCTTAAGGGAAGGGGGCAATCAGCCCCAGCATTTT
NA,TRBV5-1,NA,TRBJ1-4,CASSFTSGTTEQKLFF,TGCGCCAGCAGCTTCACTTCCGGGACAACCGAACAAAAACTGTTTTTT
NA,TRBV28,NA,TRBJ1-4,CASTPRQTTNEKLFF,TGTGCCAGCACCCCAAGACAGACGACTAATGAAAAACTGTTTTTT
NA,TRBV28,NA,TRBJ2-7,CASSFSVTTYEQYF,TGTGCCAGCAGTTTCTCGGTAACTACCTACGAGCAGTACTTC
NA,TRBV5-1,NA,TRBJ2-5,CASSYRCSYAPPHGGETQYF,TGCGCCAGCAGCTACCGGTGCTCCTACGCACCGCCCCACGGGGGAGAGACCCAGTACTTC